The clone carrying this T cell receptor (beta chain) was seen a few times. The antigen is unknown. Amplified regions were TCR beta CDR3 sequences from RNA transcripts. Carried out on the TCR CDR3, a first-round RT-PCR used the HTBI primer set. Each CDR3 protein is one row after TCRdb ran MiXCR on the multiplex PCR reads. Altogether hundreds of thousands of distinct CDR3 sequences are present, just over 45% being singletons, with the ten largest covering 8.2%. Disease duration under 2 months; hyperthyroidism patients were aged 18 to 65. Diagnostic decisions used clinical symptoms, serum thyroxine and TRAb, thyroid ultrasound and orbital computed tomography. There are 16 residues in the CDR3. CDR1 is SEHNR and CDR2 is FQNEAQ in the germline V gene (reference sequence). V shed 5 bases and J shed 5 bases, with 18 bases lying between them. The sample originates from a study of T cells in Graves' hyperthyroidism and ophthalmopathy. Study-wide results and limits: Onset of ophthalmopathy came a median 6.5 months after the model predicted it.

The genes are TRBV7-9 and TRBJ1-4; D is possibly TRBD1 (6 bases). This clonotype was sampled from a woman in her late teens or twenties with Graves' hyperthyroidism. The sequencing sample was made of peripheral blood or thyroid tissue (not recorded which). The CDR3 sequence: CASSQNYDRRNEKLFF. CDR3 bases: TGTGCCAGCAGCCAGAACTACGACAGGAGGAATGAAAAACTGTTTTTT.